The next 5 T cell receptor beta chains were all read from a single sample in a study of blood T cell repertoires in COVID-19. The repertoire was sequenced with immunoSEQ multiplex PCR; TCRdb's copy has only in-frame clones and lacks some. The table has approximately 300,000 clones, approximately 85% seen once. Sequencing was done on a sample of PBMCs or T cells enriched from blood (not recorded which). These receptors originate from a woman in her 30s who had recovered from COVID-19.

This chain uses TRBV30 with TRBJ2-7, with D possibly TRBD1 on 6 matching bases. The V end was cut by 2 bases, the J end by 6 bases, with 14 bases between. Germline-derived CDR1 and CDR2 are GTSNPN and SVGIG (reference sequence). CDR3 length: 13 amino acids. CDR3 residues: CAWSLKQGREQYF. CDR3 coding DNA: TGTGCCTGGAGTCTTAAACAGGGACGCGAGCAGTACTTC.

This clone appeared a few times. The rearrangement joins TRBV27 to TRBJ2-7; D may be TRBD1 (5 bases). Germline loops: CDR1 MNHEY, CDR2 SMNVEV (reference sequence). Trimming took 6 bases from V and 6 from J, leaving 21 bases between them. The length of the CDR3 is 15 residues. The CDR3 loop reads CASRRTEGVVGEQYF. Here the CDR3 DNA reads TGTGCCAGCAGGAGAACAGAAGGGGTAGTCGGCGAGCAGTACTTC.

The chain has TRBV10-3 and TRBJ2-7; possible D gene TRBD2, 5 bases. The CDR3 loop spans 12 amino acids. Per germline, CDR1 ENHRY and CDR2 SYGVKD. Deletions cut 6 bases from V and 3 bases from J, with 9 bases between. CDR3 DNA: TGTGCCATCAGCCAGGACTTCTACGAGCAGTACTTC. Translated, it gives CAISQDFYEQYF.

CDR3 nucleotide sequence: TGTGCCAGCAGCTTACAGCGGGAGGGGAATACGCAGTATTTT. It translates to CASSLQREGNTQYF. This chain links TRBV7-3 with TRBJ2-3, with 10 bases that match TRBD2. Germline V gene data show CDR1 as SGHTA and CDR2 as FQGTGA. J gave up 7 bases and V 2 bases, and 3 bases lay outside the gene matches. The CDR3 has 14 amino acids.

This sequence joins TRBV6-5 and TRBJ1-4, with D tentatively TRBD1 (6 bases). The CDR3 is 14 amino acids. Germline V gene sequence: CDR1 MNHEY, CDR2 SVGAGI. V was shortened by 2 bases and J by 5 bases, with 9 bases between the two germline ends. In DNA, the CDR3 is TGTGCCAGCAGTTACGGACAGTTGAATGAAAAACTGTTTTTT. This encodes CASSYGQLNEKLFF.